These 31 T cell receptor beta chains were all obtained from the same sample, sequenced in a study of blood T cells in healthy people across ages. Next came a second PCR, run for about 6 to 12 cycles, which used a sample-barcoded 5' primer along with a J-beta primer mix. In TCRdb, the 5' RACE reads were re-called with MiXCR into one record per CDR3 protein. The sample comprises about 1,500,000 distinct CDR3 sequences, 25% to 30% of which are singletons, and more than 6% rests with the top ten. Sequenced material: blood. These receptors were obtained from a woman between 25 and 40 years old in good health.

In this sample, this clonotype turned up once. The chain employs TRBV20-1 and TRBJ2-7; TRBD1 matches at 8 bases. This CDR3 spans 14 amino acids. CDR1 and CDR2 (germline): DFQATT, SNEGSKA (reference sequence). Unmatched junction bases numbered 7, after V lost 5 bases and J lost 1 base. CDR3 residues: CSAPDRVGSYEQYF. DNA of the CDR3: TGCAGTGCTCCGGACAGGGTGGGTTCCTACGAGCAGTACTTC.

The CDR3 loop reads CASSLRGPSGNTIYF. CDR3 nucleotide sequence: TGTGCCAGCAGCTTAAGGGGGCCCTCTGGAAACACCATATATTTT. V and J are TRBV7-2 and TRBJ1-3, with TRBD1 identical over 7 bases. Trimming cost V 2 bases and J 0 bases; bases outside gene matches: 1. This CDR3 spans 15 amino acids. Germline V gene sequence: CDR1 SGHTA, CDR2 FQGNSA.

The sample holds a few counts of this clonotype. This rearrangement joins TRBV12-3 or TRBV12-4 to TRBJ2-1, with D possibly being TRBD2 (5 bases). The CDR3 extends over 17 amino acids. The ends were cut back, 3 bases at V and 3 bases at J, with 18 bases in the middle. The DNA of the CDR3 is TGTGCCAGCAGTTTTATTGCGGGCTTATACGTCTACAATGAGCAGTTCTTC. It yields the protein CASSFIAGLYVYNEQFF.

This clonotype was observed a handful of times. The chain links TRBV7-8 to TRBJ2-1, with D perhaps TRBD2 (6 bases). The V gene lost 4 bases and the J gene lost 4 bases, with 11 bases spanning the gap. Germline CDR1 and CDR2: SGHVS and FQNEAQ. The CDR3 is 14 residues long. CDR3 loop: CASSSSAGYNEQFF. CDR3 bases: TGTGCCAGCAGCTCCTCGGCGGGATACAATGAGCAGTTCTTC. Full variable domain (missing parts from reference TRBV7-8 and TRBJ2-1): GAGVSQSPRYKVAKRGQDVALRCDPISGHVSLFWYQQALGQGPEFLTYFQNEAQLDKSGLPSDRFFAERPEGSVSTLKIQRTQQEDSAVYLCASSSSAGYNEQFFGPGTRLTVL.

Comments on this clonotype: The junction and the germline gene differ at one end; a read error may be behind it. The gene calls are TRBV29-1 and TRBJ2-7, with D maybe TRBD1 (5 bases). Germline-derived CDR1 and CDR2 are SQVTM and ANQGSEA. CDR3 length: 15 residues. The CDR3 nucleotides are TGCAGTGTTGAAGGAAGTTCGGACACCCCCTACGAGCAGTACTTC. It codes for CSVEGSSDTPYEQYF.

This clonotype was seen only a few times. The chain employs TRBV7-6 and TRBJ1-4; D perhaps matches TRBD1 (5 bases). Germline V gives CDR1 SGHVS, CDR2 FNYEAQ. V lost 5 bases, J lost 0 bases, and 13 bases lay in between. There are 16 residues in the CDR3. CDR3 in amino acids: CASSHGAAPTNEKLFF. The CDR3 DNA reads TGTGCCAGCAGCCATGGGGCGGCACCAACTAATGAAAAACTGTTTTTT.

This clonotype was counted between two and nine times. The chain couples TRBV5-5 to TRBJ2-5; 8 nucleotides agree with TRBD1. The J call may be mistaken, given a closer DNA end match to TRBJ2-7. This CDR3 spans 13 amino acids. Germline-derived CDR1 and CDR2 are SGHKS and YYEKEE (reference sequence). This CDR3 reads CASSFPGGVEQYF. The CDR3 DNA is TGTGCCAGCAGCTTTCCAGGGGGCGTCGAGCAGTACTTC.

The chain links TRBV7-9 to TRBJ2-3, with D possibly matching TRBD2 (6 bases). Germline CDR1 SEHNR, CDR2 FQNEAQ (reference sequence). V was cut by 1 base and J by 3 bases, with 11 bases left in between. CDR3 length: 15 residues. The CDR3 DNA reads as TGTGCCAGCAGCTTAGTTACGGGGGATACAGATACGCAGTATTTT. The encoded protein is CASSLVTGDTDTQYF.

The CDR3 DNA reads as TGCAGTGCTAGAGTAAGGGGAAGCAATCAGCCCCAGCATTTT. Translated: CSARVRGSNQPQHF. The rearrangement links TRBV20-1 to TRBJ1-5; possibly TRBD1 for D (5 bases). The CDR3 has 14 residues. V was trimmed by 1 base and J by 1 base, leaving 8 bases between them. Germline V lookup: CDR1 DFQATT, CDR2 SNEGSKA (reference sequence).

This clonotype has just a few counts. CDR3 protein: CASSWKTDTQYF. The CDR3 bases are TGTGCCAGCAGCTGGAAAACAGATACGCAGTATTTT. V is TRBV11-2 and J is TRBJ2-3, with D hard to call. Germline V gene sequence: CDR1 SGHAT, CDR2 FQNNGV. Between the trimmed V and J ends, which lost 4 bases and 3 bases, there was a span of 5 bases. CDR3 length: 12 amino acids.

V and J are TRBV7-8 and TRBJ2-1, with D perhaps TRBD2 (6 bases). Germline values: CDR1 SGHVS, CDR2 FQNEAQ. Trimming cost V 8 bases and J 8 bases, with 13 bases left between them. This CDR3 comprises 12 residues. The CDR3 protein is CASGRYSDEQFF. The CDR3, as DNA: TGTGCCAGCGGGAGGTACTCAGATGAGCAGTTCTTC.

The rearrangement links TRBV24-1 to TRBJ1-5; 8 bases align to TRBD1. CDR1 and CDR2 (germline): KGHDR, SFDVKD. The CDR3 is 17 residues long. Trimming cost V 4 bases and J 1 base; bases outside gene matches: 8. The chain's CDR3 is CATSDRDRLMSNQPQHF. CDR3 nucleotides: TGTGCCACCAGTGACCGGGACAGGCTTATGAGCAATCAGCCCCAGCATTTT.

V usage is TRBV5-1 and J usage is TRBJ2-7, with TRBD1 matching 7 bases. From germline, CDR1 is SGHRS and CDR2 YFSETQ. J gave up 3 bases and V 4 bases, and 16 bases lay outside the gene matches. The CDR3 spans 17 residues. The CDR3 DNA sequence: TGCGCCAGCAGCCGAACTACACCACAAGACAGGGTCTACGAGCAGTACTTC. Translation: CASSRTTPQDRVYEQYF.

A note on this clonotype: No conserved phenylalanine or tryptophan ends this CDR3, so it is likely a read error. The limits of the CDR3 on the DNA are not certain, so only TCRdb's listed CDR3 is given. The chain uses TRBV3-1 and TRBJ2-7. The CDR3 totals 13 residues, both ends included. Germline CDR1 is LGHDT and CDR2 is YNNKEL (reference sequence). CDR3 in amino acids: CASTALNSYEQCG.

The chain recombines TRBV20-1 with TRBJ2-7; D possibly corresponds to TRBD1 (6 bases). V lost 4 bases and J 2 bases, leaving 15 bases between the germline ends. Germline V gene data show CDR1 as DFQATT and CDR2 as SNEGSKA (reference sequence). This CDR3 spans 14 amino acids. CDR3 in amino acids: CSAMSSGQAYEQYF. CDR3 sequence (DNA): TGCAGTGCTATGTCGTCGGGACAAGCCTACGAGCAGTACTTC.

In its sample, this clonotype was seen many times. DNA of the CDR3: TGTGCCAGCAGCCTACAAGGGGAGAACACTGAAGCTTTCTTT. It specifies CASSLQGENTEAFF. The rearrangement links TRBV7-2 to TRBJ1-1; possibly TRBD1 for D (5 bases). With 5 bases removed from V and 1 base from J, the gap between germline ends came to 11 bases. Germline assignment: CDR1 SGHTA and CDR2 FQGNSA. There are 14 residues in the CDR3.

This clonotype is a singleton in its sample. The V and J genes are TRBV2 and TRBJ2-5; 10 nucleotides match TRBD1. The CDR3 is 14 amino acids. Trimming took 4 bases from V and 5 from J; bases not matched to a gene: 4. Germline V CDR1 and CDR2: SNHLY, FYNNEI. CDR3: CASSGTGGIETQYF. The DNA for the CDR3 is TGTGCCAGCAGTGGGACAGGGGGTATTGAGACCCAGTACTTC.

This sequence joins TRBV9 and TRBJ1-1; TRBD1 might be the D (5 bases). CDR3 length equals 15 residues. V was pared by 3 bases and J by 0 bases, with 12 bases between. The germline V gene encodes CDR1 SGDLS and CDR2 YYNGEE. The CDR3 protein is CASSGGAPLNTEAFF. The CDR3 DNA reads as TGTGCCAGCAGCGGAGGGGCACCTTTGAACACTGAAGCTTTCTTT.

Concerning this clonotype: A single base separates this from a much larger clone, so it may be a read error. The gene calls are TRBV4-1 and TRBJ2-1; maybe TRBD2 (7 bases). CDR1 is MGHRA and CDR2 is YSYEKL in the germline V gene. Trimming removed 3 bases from V and 12 bases from J, with 21 bases in between. The CDR3 sequence is 15 residues long. CDR3: CASSHAARRGARQFF. The DNA for the CDR3 is TGCGCCAGCAGCCACGCAGCGAGACGGGGGGCTCGGCAGTTCTTC.

The gene calls are TRBV12-3 or TRBV12-4 and TRBJ1-1; no firm D call. This CDR3 comprises 15 residues. V dropped 3 bases and J dropped 3 bases, with 14 bases sitting between them. CDR3 in amino acids: CASSFTDGRYTEAFF. As DNA, the CDR3 is TGTGCCAGCAGTTTCACGGACGGCCGTTACACTGAAGCTTTCTTT.

This clonotype was observed a few times. The rearrangement links TRBV5-1 to TRBJ1-1; no clear D. The V gene's germline CDR1 is SGHRS and CDR2 YFSETQ. V dropped 4 bases and J dropped 4 bases, with 14 bases sitting between them. The CDR3 runs to 14 residues. CDR3 sequence (DNA): TGCGCCAGCAGCCCCCGCTATGAGGGCACTGAAGCTTTCTTT. This gives the protein CASSPRYEGTEAFF.

A few counts support this clonotype. This chain joins TRBV7-2 and TRBJ2-2, with a tentative D call TRBD1 (5 bases). Trimming took 5 bases from V and 3 from J, leaving 19 bases between them. CDR1 and CDR2 (germline): SGHTA, FQGNSA. This CDR3 is built from 17 residues. The CDR3 coding sequence is TGTGCCAGCAGCCCCTTTGGGGCCGCTTTGGACACCGGGGAGCTGTTTTTT. Encoded protein: CASSPFGAALDTGELFF.

This clonotype was counted many times. This chain uses TRBV9 with TRBJ2-5; D perhaps matches TRBD2 (5 bases). Germline CDR1 reads SGDLS; CDR2 reads YYNGEE. There are 14 residues in the CDR3. Trimming took 0 bases from V and 7 from J, leaving 13 bases between them. CDR3 sequence: CASSVETSGGTQYF. In DNA form, the CDR3 reads TGTGCCAGCAGCGTAGAAACCAGCGGTGGGACCCAGTACTTC.

This clonotype was recorded a few times. The V and J genes are TRBV20-1 and TRBJ2-1; D perhaps matches TRBD2 (7 bases). TRBJ2-7 matches the DNA end more closely, so the J call is doubtful. The CDR3 loop spans 14 amino acids. Germline V lookup: CDR1 DFQATT, CDR2 SNEGSKA (reference sequence). The CDR3 spells CSARDPKGGDEQYF. The CDR3, as DNA: TGCAGTGCTAGAGATCCGAAAGGGGGGGATGAGCAGTACTTC.

The chain joins TRBV6-5 to TRBJ1-6, with D possibly being TRBD1 (6 bases). The CDR3 spans 16 residues. Trimming cost V 0 bases and J 6 bases, with 12 bases left between them. In germline, CDR1 is MNHEY, CDR2 SVGAGI. The CDR3 loop reads CASSYSIQGPNSPLHF. The CDR3 region has the DNA TGTGCCAGCAGTTACTCGATTCAGGGGCCTAATTCACCCCTCCACTTT.

This clonotype was detected many times. The genes are TRBV29-1 and TRBJ1-5; D not certain. In germline, CDR1 is SQVTM, CDR2 ANQGSEA. CDR3 size: 13 residues. The V and J ends lost 2 bases and 2 bases respectively, with 7 bases between them. The CDR3, as DNA: TGCAGCGTTGAAACTGGGGGCAATCAGCCCCAGCATTTT. It encodes CSVETGGNQPQHF.

CDR3 bases: TGTGCCAGCAGGGTGGATGGGGGGTATGGCTACACCTTC. It translates to CASRVDGGYGYTF. The rearrangement uses TRBV2 and TRBJ1-2; a weak D match, TRBD1 (5 bases). Per germline, CDR1 SNHLY and CDR2 FYNNEI. Trimming took 6 bases from V and 5 from J, leaving 13 bases between them. The length of the CDR3 is 13 residues.

The J gene is TRBJ1-1, the V gene TRBV4-1; no clear D. Trimming pared 0 bases from V and 6 bases from J, leaving 11 bases between. This CDR3 region has 14 residues. Germline CDR1 reads MGHRA; CDR2 reads YSYEKL. The CDR3 DNA is TGCGCCAGCAGCCAAGATACGTACGCAGCTGAAGCTTTCTTT. The encoded protein is CASSQDTYAAEAFF.

This clonotype was seen many times. The V call is TRBV7-2, the J call TRBJ2-6; D may correspond to TRBD1 or TRBD2 (5 bases each). The CDR3 runs to 16 residues. V lost 5 bases to trimming and J lost 0 bases, with 11 bases between them. The V gene's germline CDR1 is SGHTA and CDR2 FQGNSA. The CDR3 sequence: CASSPGRNSGANVLTF. CDR3 DNA sequence: TGTGCCAGCAGCCCGGGACGGAACTCTGGGGCCAACGTCCTGACTTTC.

Details on this clonotype: A single base separates this from a much larger clone, so it may be a read error. The chain combines TRBV20-1 with TRBJ2-1; D possibly corresponds to TRBD1 (5 bases). The DNA matches TRBJ2-7 better at its end, which makes the J call doubtful. Per germline, CDR1 DFQATT and CDR2 SNEGSKA (reference sequence). The CDR3 loop spans 14 amino acids. The CDR3 region has the DNA TGCAGTGCCCTCGGCCCCGACAGTACCTACGAGCAGTACTTC. Translated: CSALGPDSTYEQYF.

The chain is built from TRBV13 and TRBJ2-7; 10 bases are a match to TRBD1. The CDR3 has 16 amino acids. Germline V CDR1 and CDR2: PRHDT, FYEKMQ (reference sequence). V dropped 4 bases and J dropped 2; count of bases not matched to a gene: 8. CDR3 loop: CASSYRDRGPTYEQYF. Here the CDR3 DNA reads TGTGCCAGCAGCTACCGGGACAGGGGCCCTACCTACGAGCAGTACTTC.